Listed below are T cell receptor beta chains from one sample, sequenced in a study of T cells in Graves' hyperthyroidism and ophthalmopathy. TCRdb reprocessed the multiplex PCR reads with MiXCR, giving one entry per CDR3 protein. Among 300,000 to 400,000 distinct CDR3 sequences, 15% to 20% were seen once, and the ten largest hold around 50%. The material sequenced was blood. Every receptor here comes from a woman in her forties or fifties with Graves' hyperthyroidism. The CDR3 runs from the conserved cysteine through the conserved F or W. D genes are given only for firm matches. The size of a clone is reported for some rows only, either as once, few or many, or as a class for expanded clones.

v_gene,abundance,d_gene,j_gene,CDR3nt,CDR3aa
TRBV7-8,.,.,TRBJ2-7,TGTGCCAGCACCCTTACCTCCTCCCAGGGAACGGGGGAGCAGTACTTC,CASTLTSSQGTGEQYF
TRBV7-2,few,.,TRBJ2-3,TGTGCCAGCAGCCTCCCCAGCACAGATACGCAGTATTTT,CASSLPSTDTQYF
TRBV27,few,TRBD2,TRBJ2-1,TGTGCCAGCAGCCTAGTAGCGGGGGGGCACGATGAGCAGTTCTTC,CASSLVAGGHDEQFF
TRBV7-2,.,.,TRBJ2-7,TGTGCCAGCAGCTGGGGGCAGGACGAGCAGTACTTC,CASSWGQDEQYF
TRBV11-2,many,TRBD1,TRBJ1-1,TGTGCCAGCAGCCAGGGACAGGGGGCGAGTACTGAAGCTTTCTTT,CASSQGQGASTEAFF
TRBV7-2,many,TRBD1,TRBJ1-2,TGTGCCAGCAGCTTCGACAGGGCTGGCTATGGCTACACCTTC,CASSFDRAGYGYTF
TRBV14,few,.,TRBJ2-1,TGTGCCAGCAGCCAAGATTACGCACTACCATACAATGAGCAGTTCTTC,CASSQDYALPYNEQFF
TRBV9,many,.,TRBJ1-1,TGTGCCAGCAGCCCGTTTCTGAGCACTGAAGCTTTCTTT,CASSPFLSTEAFF
TRBV20-1,.,TRBD1,TRBJ2-1,TGCAGTATGACAGGGAGCTACAATGAGCAGTTCTTC,CSMTGSYNEQFF
TRBV27,many,.,TRBJ2-1,TGTGCCAGCAGTTCGACACTTCCCTCCTACAATGAGCAGTTCTTC,CASSSTLPSYNEQFF
TRBV20-1,few,.,TRBJ2-7,TGCAGTGCTAGGGGGGATGAGCGGATAGGAGGGGAGCAGTACTTC,CSARGDERIGGEQYF
TRBV5-1,many,.,TRBJ2-1,TGCGCCAGCAGCTTCGGGACTCTCCGGGATGAGCAGTTCTTC,CASSFGTLRDEQFF
TRBV29-1,few,.,TRBJ2-3,TGCAGCGTTGGTTTGGGGGAAGACACAGATACGCAGTATTTT,CSVGLGEDTDTQYF
TRBV6-5,.,.,TRBJ2-5,TGTGCCAGCAGTTACTCCTCTCCCCAAGAGACCCAGTACTTC,CASSYSSPQETQYF
TRBV28,.,.,TRBJ2-4,TGTGCCAGCAGTTTAGTGGGACTAGCCAAAAACATTCAGTACTTC,CASSLVGLAKNIQYF
TRBV18,many,.,TRBJ1-5,TGTGCCAGCTCTCGCGGGGAGGTTCATCAGCCCCAGCATTTT,CASSRGEVHQPQHF
TRBV6-5,.,.,TRBJ1-5,TGTGCCAGCAGTGACCCCGGTAGCAATCAGCCCCAGCATTTT,CASSDPGSNQPQHF
TRBV6-1,many,.,TRBJ1-5,TGTGCCAGCAGTTCTCGGGGTTATAGCAATCAGCCCCAGCATTTT,CASSSRGYSNQPQHF
TRBV11-2,many,.,TRBJ1-6,TGTGCCAGCAGCTTGTCTTGGGAATCCCCTAATTCACCCCTCCACTTT,CASSLSWESPNSPLHF
TRBV20-1,.,.,TRBJ2-7,TGCAGTGCTAGTTTCCGACAAGGCTACGAGCAGTACTTC,CSASFRQGYEQYF
TRBV27,.,TRBD2,TRBJ2-2,TGTGCCAGCAGTTTAATGTGGGGAGGGCCCACCGGGGAGCTGTTTTTT,CASSLMWGGPTGELFF
TRBV29-1,many,.,TRBJ2-1,TGCAGCGTCGAGGGGTTCCCCATGATAAATGAGCAGTTCTTC,CSVEGFPMINEQFF
TRBV20-1,few,.,TRBJ1-5,TGCAGTGCTGAACCAACAGGGTATAGCAATCAGCCCCAGCATTTT,CSAEPTGYSNQPQHF
TRBV28,.,.,TRBJ1-3,TGTGCCAGCAGTACTAGTGGAAACACCATATATTTT,CASSTSGNTIYF
TRBV28,many,.,TRBJ1-1,TGTGCCAGCAGTACGGTGAGGGTCCTTCAAGACACTGAAGCTTTCTTT,CASSTVRVLQDTEAFF
TRBV6-1,many,.,TRBJ1-4,TGTGCCAGCAGTGCCACGAATGAAAAACTGTTTTTT,CASSATNEKLFF
TRBV2,many,.,TRBJ2-1,TGTGCCAGCAGTGGGGGAGGAGGAGGCTACAATGAGCAGTTCTTC,CASSGGGGGYNEQFF